The entry that follows covers one TCR beta chain sequence. One end of the junction varies from germline; a read error may be responsible. The CDR3 runs 12 residues. The germline CDR1 and CDR2 sequences are SGHRS and YFSETQ. Healthy Caucasian individuals made up all the donors. TCRdb reprocessed the 5' RACE reads via MiXCR and lists one record per CDR3 protein. The top ten clones hold about 0.3% of a sample with some 1,700,000 distinct CDR3 sequences, around a third of them seen once. The data stem from a study of identical twins. The V gene is TRBV5-1, the J gene TRBJ2-1, with D unresolved. The clonotype was recovered from a newborn girl in good health. Sequences were obtained from cord blood. This chain's CDR3 is CASSLTYNKQFF. The CDR3 region has the DNA TGCGCCAGCAGCTTGACATACAATAAGCAGTTCTTC.